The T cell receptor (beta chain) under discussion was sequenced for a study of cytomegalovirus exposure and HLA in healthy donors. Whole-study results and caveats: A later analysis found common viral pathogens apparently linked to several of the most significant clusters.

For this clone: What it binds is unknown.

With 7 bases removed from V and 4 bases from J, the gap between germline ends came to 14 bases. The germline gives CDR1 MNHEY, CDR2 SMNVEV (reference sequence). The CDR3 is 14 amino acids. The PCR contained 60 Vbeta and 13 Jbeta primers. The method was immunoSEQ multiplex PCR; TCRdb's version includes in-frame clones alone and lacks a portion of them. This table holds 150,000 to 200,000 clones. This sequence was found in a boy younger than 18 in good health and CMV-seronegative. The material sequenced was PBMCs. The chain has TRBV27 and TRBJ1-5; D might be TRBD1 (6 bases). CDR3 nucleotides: TGTGCCAGCAAGCGGGGGCAAGAAAATCAGCCCCAGCATTTT. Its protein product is CASKRGQENQPQHF.